The sequence of this T cell receptor (beta chain) was determined in a study of Tregs in tolerant kidney transplant recipients. Unstimulated regulatory T cells (CD4+CD25+CD127-), CD4+CD25- non-regulatory cells, CD4 and CD8 cells were FACS-sorted from thawed PBMCs. The junction had 10 bases not matched to a gene; V was cut back by 2 bases and J by 1 base. Germline V gene sequence: CDR1 SGHTA, CDR2 FQGTGA. The CDR3 is made up of 17 amino acids. This clone was seen a single time. Its antigen is currently unknown. Whole-study findings and limits: Few patients were studied, so findings need validation in larger groups.

This table comes from immunoSEQ multiplex PCR, and its TCRdb copy is limited to in-frame clones, with some not included. The data hold 90,000 to 150,000 clones, with about 90% observed a single time. Sequences were obtained from CD4+ T cells from blood. This sequence was found in a human donor in good health. The rearrangement joins TRBV7-3 to TRBJ1-1, with 7 bases fitting TRBD1. The CDR3: CASSLLSIRQGNTEAFF. CDR3 DNA sequence: TGTGCCAGCAGCTTACTATCGATTCGACAGGGGAACACTGAAGCTTTCTTT. The full variable domain, with the rest looked up from reference TRBV7-3 and TRBJ1-1, is GAGVSQTPSNKVTEKGKYVELRCDPISGHTALYWYRQSLGQGPEFLIYFQGTGAADDSGLPNDRFFAVRPEGSVSTLKIQRTERGDSAVYLCASSLLSIRQGNTEAFFGQGTRLTVV.